The clone carrying this T cell receptor beta chain was recorded a few times. Its matching antigen is unknown. Preparation of the TCRbeta library used unique molecular identifiers. Each CDR3 protein is one row after TCRdb ran MiXCR on the PCR reads. The sample shows more than 45,000 distinct CDR3 sequences, approximately 52% of them seen only once. This sample was included in a study of T-cell reconstitution after alpha-beta-depleted transplantation in children. Study conclusions and caveats: One year post-transplant, T-cell counts and diversity were largely derived from T cells produced anew. There were reportedly several hundred expanded graft clones from which alpha-beta T cells came about two months after transplant. Some patients' high day-60 TCRbeta diversity was traced to surviving recipient T cells and thymic progenitors.

This clonotype was sampled from a boy under three years old with SCID, due to receive a stem cell transplant. Sequenced here: peripheral blood, sampled before TCRalphabeta/CD19-depleted stem cell transplant.

The chain's CDR3 is CASSSPLDSRSGNTIYF. DNA of the CDR3: TGTGCCAGCAGCTCACCCCTCGACTCCCGCTCTGGAAACACCATATATTTT. The J gene is TRBJ1-3, the V gene TRBV11-2; D is uncertain. V shed 4 bases and J shed 0 bases, with 16 bases lying between them. CDR3 length: 17 amino acids. In germline, CDR1 is SGHAT, CDR2 FQNNGV.